The source of this TCR beta chain is a study of control samples from healthy donors and cancer patients. The protocol was immunoSEQ multiplex PCR, while the TCRdb copy is restricted to in-frame clones and leaves out a portion. The repertoire includes 150,000 to 200,000 clones, roughly 90% of them detected once, and around 13% sits in the top ten. This receptor was taken from a man aged 25 to 45 in good health. The specimen was blood.

CDR3 region: CASSLGEGGGSPLHF. Here the CDR3 DNA reads TGTGCCAGCAGCTTGGGGGAGGGGGGCGGTTCACCCCTCCACTTT. V usage is TRBV7-8 and J usage is TRBJ1-6; D might be TRBD1 (6 bases). CDR1 and CDR2 (germline): SGHVS, FQNEAQ. Between the trimmed V and J ends, which lost 3 bases and 9 bases, there was a span of 15 bases. CDR3 length equals 15 residues.